The 15 T cell receptor beta chains reported below all come from one sample, sequenced in a study of T cell responses to AZD1222 COVID-19 vaccine. Sequencing used immunoSEQ multiplex PCR; TCRdb keeps in-frame clones, though not all of them. Here the sample spans more than 95,000 clones, 91% being singletons. Here the sequenced sample was peripheral blood, taken on day 0 of AZD1222 vaccination. The receptors were sampled from an adult in good health.

The rearrangement uses TRBV29-1 and TRBJ1-1, with D tentatively TRBD1 (6 bases). Trimming left V 8 bases short and J 1 base short, with 11 bases between. The CDR3 is 12 amino acids. Germline lookup yields CDR1 SQVTM and CDR2 ANQGSEA. CDR3 region: CSTDRRNTEAFF. In DNA form, the CDR3 reads TGCAGCACTGACAGGCGGAACACTGAAGCTTTCTTT. Combining the CDR3 with reference TRBV29-1 and TRBJ1-1 gives the whole variable domain SAVISQKPSRDICQRGTSLTIQCQVDSQVTMMFWYRQQPGQSLTLIATANQGSEATYESGFVIDKFPISRPNLTFSTLTVSNMSPEDSSIYLCSTDRRNTEAFFGQGTRLTVV.

J is TRBJ2-3 and V is TRBV7-9, with TRBD2 identical over 9 bases. After removal of 1 base from V and 4 bases from J, the junction contained 3 bases not matched to a gene. CDR3 size: 15 residues. CDR1 and CDR2 (germline): SEHNR, FQNEAQ (reference sequence). CDR3 DNA sequence: TGTGCCAGCAGCTTAGTTAGCGGGAGTGCAGATACGCAGTATTTT. Amino acid sequence: CASSLVSGSADTQYF.

V gene TRBV30 combines with J gene TRBJ1-5; 10 positions agree with TRBD1. The CDR3 totals 14 residues. Germline V gives CDR1 GTSNPN, CDR2 SVGIG (reference sequence). V lost 5 bases to trimming and J lost 2 bases; unmatched junction nucleotides: 3. The CDR3 DNA reads as TGTGCCTGGGGGACAGGGGTCGGCAATCAGCCCCAGCATTTT. Protein product: CAWGTGVGNQPQHF.

The chain employs TRBV11-1 and TRBJ2-7, with TRBD1 identical over 9 bases. The CDR3 is 14 amino acids. CDR1 and CDR2 from the germline V gene are SGHAT and FQDESV (reference sequence). V trimming: 6 bases; J trimming: 3 bases; junction bases outside the gene matches: 6. The CDR3 is CASSSRQGGYEQYF. CDR3 DNA sequence: TGTGCCAGCAGTTCACGACAGGGGGGCTACGAGCAGTACTTC.

This clone was seen once. The chain employs TRBV5-1 and TRBJ1-2; unclear D gene. Trimming shortened V by 5 bases and J by 0 bases, and 11 bases separated the two germline ends. The CDR3 sequence is 14 residues long. Germline V lookup: CDR1 SGHRS, CDR2 YFSETQ. The CDR3 coding sequence is TGCGCCAGCAGACCCGATTCCACTAACTATGGCTACACCTTC. Translating gives CASRPDSTNYGYTF.

The table lists this clone with a count of one. The chain employs TRBV7-3 and TRBJ1-1; D perhaps matches TRBD1 (5 bases). Looked up from germline, CDR1 is SGHTA and CDR2 is FQGTGA. The germline V and J ends were trimmed by 4 bases and 6 bases, with 12 bases remaining between them. The CDR3 contains 13 residues. This CDR3 reads CASSSLLGAEAFF. The CDR3 bases are TGTGCCAGCAGCTCCCTGTTAGGGGCTGAAGCTTTCTTT.

The genes are TRBV18 and TRBJ2-3; D may be TRBD1 (5 bases). CDR1 KGHSH and CDR2 LQKENI come from the germline V gene. This CDR3 is 16 amino acids long. The germline V and J ends were trimmed by 4 bases and 5 bases, with 19 bases remaining between them. The CDR3 DNA sequence: TGTGCCAGCTCACTGGCGGTGACAGCACTGGGAGATACGCAGTATTTT. Translating it yields CASSLAVTALGDTQYF.

V and J are TRBV9 and TRBJ2-2; D possibly corresponds to TRBD2 (5 bases). This CDR3 has 15 residues. CDR1 and CDR2 from the germline V gene are SGDLS and YYNGEE. Trimming removed 6 bases at V and 1 base at J, with 13 bases between. The CDR3 here is CASTLDFLNTGELFF. CDR3 sequence (DNA): TGTGCCAGCACCCTGGACTTTTTGAACACCGGGGAGCTGTTTTTT. Filled out from reference TRBV9 and TRBJ2-2, the complete variable domain reads DSGVTQTPKHLITATGQRVTLRCSPRSGDLSVYWYQQSLDQGLQFLIQYYNGEERAKGNILERFSAQQFPDLHSELNLSSLELGDSALYFCASTLDFLNTGELFFGEGSRLTVL.

This rearrangement joins TRBV18 to TRBJ2-5, with 9 bases that match TRBD2. Germline trimming cut 3 bases from V and 1 base from J; bases unmatched to any gene: 9. Germline CDR1 KGHSH, CDR2 LQKENI. The length of the CDR3 is 17 residues. Written as DNA, the CDR3 is TGTGCCAGCTCACCCCTCGGGGGCGGGAGGGCCCAAGAGACCCAGTACTTC. It encodes CASSPLGGGRAQETQYF.

This chain joins TRBV6-5 and TRBJ2-1, with a tentative D call TRBD2 (6 bases). The CDR3 spans 14 residues. With 7 bases removed from V and 4 bases from J, the gap between germline ends came to 14 bases. Per germline, CDR1 MNHEY and CDR2 SVGAGI. The CDR3 loop is CASKEGGPYNEQFF. CDR3 DNA: TGTGCCAGCAAGGAGGGAGGCCCTTACAATGAGCAGTTCTTC.

The rearrangement links TRBV20-1 to TRBJ2-5; TRBD2 matches 9 bases. This CDR3 comprises 13 residues. The V and J ends lost 3 bases and 4 bases, in that order; junction bases with no gene match: 3. Germline-derived CDR1 and CDR2 are DFQATT and SNEGSKA (reference sequence). The CDR3 DNA sequence: TGCAGTGCTAGTGCTAGCGGGATAGAGACCCAGTACTTC. This sequence encodes CSASASGIETQYF.

The gene calls are TRBV28 and TRBJ2-3; TRBD2 matches 7 bases. The ends lost 3 bases at V and 4 bases at J; junction bases unmatched: 4. This CDR3 region has 14 residues. Germline CDR1 and CDR2: MDHEN and SYDVKM. DNA of the CDR3: TGTGCCAGCAGTTTTGGCGGGAGAGCAGATACGCAGTATTTT. Amino acids: CASSFGGRADTQYF.

The chain carries TRBV28 and TRBJ2-7, with a tentative D call TRBD2 (5 bases). Germline V lookup: CDR1 MDHEN, CDR2 SYDVKM. The ends were cut back, 10 bases at V and 6 bases at J, with 31 bases in the middle. CDR3 length equals 17 residues. CDR3 residues: CATSRRGQVEAIGEQYF. CDR3 coding DNA: TGTGCCACCTCCCGGAGAGGCCAGGTGGAGGCGATTGGCGAGCAGTACTTC.

The chain joins TRBV5-6 to TRBJ2-7; 10 bases are a match to TRBD1. With 3 bases clipped from V and 1 base from J, the junction kept 4 bases outside the gene matches. CDR3 length: 15 amino acids. Germline values: CDR1 SGHDT, CDR2 YYEEEE. The CDR3 region is CASSSPGQGSYEQYF. The CDR3 DNA sequence: TGTGCCAGCAGCTCCCCGGGACAGGGGTCCTACGAGCAGTACTTC.

The chain joins TRBV10-3 to TRBJ1-2, with 11 bases that match TRBD1. Germline V CDR1 and CDR2: ENHRY, SYGVKD. The CDR3 runs 15 residues. The V gene end was trimmed by 0 bases and the J gene end by 4 bases; junction bases not matched to a gene: 1. For the CDR3, the DNA is TGTGCCATCAGTGAGTCCGGGACAGGGGGCTATGGCTACACCTTC. This encodes CAISESGTGGYGYTF.